Below, 2 T cell receptor beta chains from the same sample are listed, as sequenced in a study of T cells in Graves' hyperthyroidism and ophthalmopathy. Researchers amplified the TCR beta CDR3 regions from RNA transcripts. TCR CDR3 underwent first-round RT-PCR with the HTBI primer set. TCRdb processed the multiplex PCR reads anew with MiXCR; each CDR3 protein has one entry. The sample lists about 640,000 distinct CDR3 sequences, around 21% occurring once. Sequencing used blood. These receptors originate from a man aged 30-40 years with Graves' ophthalmopathy.

This clonotype was seen a few times. The chain carries TRBV20-1 and TRBJ2-1; TRBD2 matches at 7 bases. Trimming cost V 3 bases and J 7 bases; bases outside gene matches: 3. Germline loops: CDR1 DFQATT, CDR2 SNEGSKA (reference sequence). The CDR3 is 12 residues long. CDR3 region: CSARNGRNEQFF. The CDR3 DNA is TGCAGTGCTAGGAACGGGAGGAATGAGCAGTTCTTC.

The gene calls are TRBV29-1 and TRBJ2-3; weak D call: TRBD1 (7 bases). Germline V CDR1 and CDR2: SQVTM, ANQGSEA. The CDR3 totals 18 residues. Trimming cost V 7 bases and J 2 bases, with 28 bases left between them. The CDR3 sequence: CSAGSQGDFWLPTDTQYF. The CDR3 nucleotides are TGCAGCGCCGGGAGTCAGGGGGACTTCTGGTTGCCCACAGATACGCAGTATTTT.